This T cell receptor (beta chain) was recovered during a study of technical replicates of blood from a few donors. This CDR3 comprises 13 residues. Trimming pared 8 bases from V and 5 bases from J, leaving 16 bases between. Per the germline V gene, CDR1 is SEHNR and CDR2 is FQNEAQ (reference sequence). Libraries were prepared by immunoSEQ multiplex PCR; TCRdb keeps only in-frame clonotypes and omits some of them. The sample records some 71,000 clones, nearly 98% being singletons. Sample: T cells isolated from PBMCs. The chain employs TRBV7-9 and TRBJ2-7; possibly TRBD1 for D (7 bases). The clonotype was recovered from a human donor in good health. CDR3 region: CASGGSQGNEQYF. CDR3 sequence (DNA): TGTGCCAGCGGGGGGTCACAGGGGAACGAGCAGTACTTC.